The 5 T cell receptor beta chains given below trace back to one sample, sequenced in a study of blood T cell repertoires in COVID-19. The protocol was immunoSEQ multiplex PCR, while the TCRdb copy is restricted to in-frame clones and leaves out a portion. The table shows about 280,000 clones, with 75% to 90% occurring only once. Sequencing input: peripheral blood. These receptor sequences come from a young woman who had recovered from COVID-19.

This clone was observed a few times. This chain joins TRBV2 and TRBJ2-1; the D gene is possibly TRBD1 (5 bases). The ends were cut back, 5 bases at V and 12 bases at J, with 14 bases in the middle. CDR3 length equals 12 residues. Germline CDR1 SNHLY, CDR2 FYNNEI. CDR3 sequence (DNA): TGTGCCAGCAGTAGGGGCGCCCCGTCGCAGTTCTTC. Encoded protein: CASSRGAPSQFF.

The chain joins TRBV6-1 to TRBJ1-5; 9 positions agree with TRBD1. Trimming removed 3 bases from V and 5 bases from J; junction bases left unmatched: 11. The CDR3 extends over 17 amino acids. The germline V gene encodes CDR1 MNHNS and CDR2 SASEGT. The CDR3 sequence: CASSEEVKQGAYQPQHF. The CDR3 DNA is TGTGCCAGCAGTGAGGAGGTAAAACAGGGGGCTTATCAGCCCCAGCATTTT.

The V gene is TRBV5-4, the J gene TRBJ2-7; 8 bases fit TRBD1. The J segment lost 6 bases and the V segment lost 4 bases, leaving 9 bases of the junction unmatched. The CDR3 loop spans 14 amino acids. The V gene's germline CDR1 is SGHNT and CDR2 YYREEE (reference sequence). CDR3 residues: CASSPGTGQFEQYF. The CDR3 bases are TGTGCCAGCAGCCCCGGGACAGGACAGTTCGAGCAGTACTTC.

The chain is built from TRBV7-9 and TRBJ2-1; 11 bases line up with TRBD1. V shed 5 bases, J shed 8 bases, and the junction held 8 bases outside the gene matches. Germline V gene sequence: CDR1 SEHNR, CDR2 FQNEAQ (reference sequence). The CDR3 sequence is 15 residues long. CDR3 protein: CASSHWGQGGDEQFF. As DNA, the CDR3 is TGTGCCAGCAGCCACTGGGGACAGGGGGGCGATGAGCAGTTCTTC.

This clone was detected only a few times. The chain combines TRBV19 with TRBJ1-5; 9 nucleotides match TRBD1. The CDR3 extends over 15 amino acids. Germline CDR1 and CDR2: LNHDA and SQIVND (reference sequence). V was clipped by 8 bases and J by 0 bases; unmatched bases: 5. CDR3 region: CASDRGGYSNQPQHF. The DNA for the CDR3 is TGTGCCAGTGACAGGGGGGGTTATAGCAATCAGCCCCAGCATTTT. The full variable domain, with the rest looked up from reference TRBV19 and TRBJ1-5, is DGGITQSPKYLFRKEGQNVTLSCEQNLNHDAMYWYRQDPGQGLRLIYYSQIVNDFQKGDIAEGYSVSREKKESFPLTVTSAQKNPTAFYLCASDRGGYSNQPQHFGDGTRLSIL.